The 17 T cell receptor beta chains in this list originate from one sample, sequenced in a study of early T cells in non-severe SARS-CoV-2 infection. MiXCR was run by TCRdb on the 5' RACE reads, yielding one entry per CDR3 protein. Among fewer than 65,000 distinct CDR3 sequences, approximately 9% were seen once, and the ten largest hold less than 1.5%. The sample comprised whole blood. The receptor source for this set is an adult who was a healthcare worker with PCR-confirmed SARS-CoV-2 infection or an uninfected control (not recorded which).

At least ten counts were recorded for this clonotype. The rearrangement links TRBV7-2 to TRBJ1-3; 7 bases map to TRBD1. The CDR3 covers 16 residues. Trimming cost V 6 bases and J 0 bases; bases outside gene matches: 8. Per the germline V gene, CDR1 is SGHTA and CDR2 is FQGNSA. The CDR3 reads CASSLTGAGSGNTIYF. DNA of the CDR3: TGTGCCAGCAGTTTAACAGGGGCCGGCTCTGGAAACACCATATATTTT.

This clonotype was observed many times. This sequence joins TRBV27 and TRBJ1-1; tentatively, D is TRBD1 (5 bases). The CDR3 loop spans 13 amino acids. CDR1 MNHEY and CDR2 SMNVEV come from the germline V gene (reference sequence). V shed 3 bases and J shed 5 bases, with 10 bases lying between them. The CDR3 protein is CASSFGGGTEAFF. Here the CDR3 DNA reads TGTGCCAGCAGTTTTGGGGGAGGGACTGAAGCTTTCTTT.

This clonotype was counted ten times or more. The genes are TRBV20-1 and TRBJ2-2; D perhaps matches TRBD2 (6 bases). CDR1 DFQATT and CDR2 SNEGSKA come from the germline V gene (reference sequence). This CDR3 is 16 amino acids long. Trimming pared 0 bases from V and 1 base from J, leaving 12 bases between. CDR3: CSARDRGTGNTGELFF. For the CDR3, the DNA is TGCAGTGCTAGAGATCGCGGGACGGGGAACACCGGGGAGCTGTTTTTT.

At least ten counts were recorded for this clonotype. The V gene is TRBV7-9, the J gene TRBJ2-3; D ambiguous. The V and J ends lost 5 bases and 6 bases respectively, with 9 bases between them. The length of the CDR3 is 12 residues. In germline, CDR1 is SEHNR, CDR2 FQNEAQ (reference sequence). CDR3 residues: CASSLWPDTQYF. Written as DNA, the CDR3 is TGTGCCAGCAGCCTATGGCCCGATACGCAGTATTTT. The complete variable domain, with remaining parts taken from reference TRBV7-9 and TRBJ2-3, reads DTGVSQNPRHKITKRGQNVTFRCDPISEHNRLYWYRQTLGQGPEFLTYFQNEAQLEKSRLLSDRFSAERPKGSFSTLEIQRTEQGDSAMYLCASSLWPDTQYFGPGTRLTVL.

This clonotype appeared many times. The chain employs TRBV20-1 and TRBJ1-5; perhaps TRBD1 as D (6 bases). The CDR3 has 14 residues. V was pared by 3 bases and J by 2 bases, with 11 bases between. Germline CDR1 is DFQATT and CDR2 is SNEGSKA (reference sequence). CDR3 in DNA: TGCAGTGCTAGGGGACACCGAGGCAATCAGCCCCAGCATTTT. It yields the protein CSARGHRGNQPQHF.

This clonotype was seen many times. The rearrangement links TRBV4-1 to TRBJ1-2, with unresolved D. This CDR3 contains 15 residues. The germline V gene encodes CDR1 MGHRA and CDR2 YSYEKL. V was shortened by 0 bases and J by 4 bases, with 12 bases between the two germline ends. As DNA, the CDR3 is TGCGCCAGCAGCCAAGATAGTCCCAATTCCTATGGCTACACCTTC. It yields the protein CASSQDSPNSYGYTF.

With respect to this clonotype: A read error is possible here, since a much larger clone lies one base away. V and J are TRBV5-1 and TRBJ2-5; no clear D. CDR3 length: 14 residues. CDR1 SGHRS and CDR2 YFSETQ come from the germline V gene. Written as DNA, the CDR3 is TGCGTCAGCAGCTTGGCGGCAAACCAAGAGACCCAGTACTTC. Translating it yields CVSSLAANQETQYF. The full variable domain, rest sourced from reference TRBV5-1 and TRBJ2-5, is KAGVTQTPRYLIKTRGQQVTLSCSPISGHRSVSWYQQTPGQGLQFLFEYFSETQRNKGNFPGRFSGRQFSNSRSEMNVSTLELGDSALYLCVSSLAANQETQYFGPGTRLLVL.

This clonotype has at least ten counts. V usage is TRBV7-2 and J usage is TRBJ1-2; unclear D gene. The CDR3 length is 15 residues. Germline lookup yields CDR1 SGHTA and CDR2 FQGNSA. V lost 0 bases and J 3 bases, leaving 11 bases between the germline ends. The CDR3 loop reads CASSLAPGSDYGYTF. CDR3 in DNA: TGTGCCAGCAGCTTAGCCCCGGGATCTGACTATGGCTACACCTTC.

V gene TRBV28 combines with J gene TRBJ1-2; 7 bases fit TRBD1. CDR1 MDHEN and CDR2 SYDVKM come from the germline V gene. V was clipped by 6 bases and J by 4 bases; unmatched bases: 11. There are 15 residues in the CDR3. For the CDR3, the DNA is TGTGCCAGCAGAACGAGCCGGGACAGTACCTATGGCTACACCTTC. It yields the protein CASRTSRDSTYGYTF.

This chain uses TRBV12-3 or TRBV12-4 with TRBJ1-6; D ambiguous. V gave up 3 bases and J gave up 10 bases, with 10 bases separating them. The CDR3 extends over 13 amino acids. DNA for the CDR3: TGTGCCAGCAGTTTGCATATTCTCTCACCCCTCCACTTT. This codes for CASSLHILSPLHF.

This clonotype has a handful of counts. The chain recombines TRBV6-1 with TRBJ1-5; D remains ambiguous. The CDR3 covers 16 residues. CDR1 MNHNS and CDR2 SASEGT come from the germline V gene. Deletions cut 1 base from V and 0 bases from J, with 10 bases between. CDR3 bases: TGTGCCAGCAGTGAAGGTGGAGGGTATAGCAATCAGCCCCAGCATTTT. Its translation: CASSEGGGYSNQPQHF.

This CDR3 is CASREGQGNTEAFF. The CDR3 bases are TGTGCCAGCAGGGAGGGACAGGGGAACACTGAAGCTTTCTTT. The V and J genes are TRBV12-3 or TRBV12-4 and TRBJ1-1; 9 bases agree with TRBD1. This CDR3 spans 14 amino acids. Trimming cost V 6 bases and J 1 base; bases outside gene matches: 3.

Points on this clonotype: Relative to the germline gene, one junction end is altered; a read error may explain this. V usage is TRBV19 and J usage is TRBJ1-5, with D unresolved. The CDR3 is 15 residues long. Germline V gene lookup returns CDR1 LNHDA and CDR2 SQIVND (reference sequence). The CDR3 coding sequence is TGTGCCAGTAGTATAGGAGCAGAGGGCAATCAGCCCCAACATTTT. Translated: CASSIGAEGNQPQHF.

This clonotype was seen only a few times. V is TRBV2 and J is TRBJ1-3, with D uncertain. V was clipped by 1 base and J by 4 bases, with 8 bases between them. The CDR3 covers 14 residues. The germline CDR1 and CDR2 sequences are SNHLY and FYNNEI. The CDR3 reads CASSEVVSGNTIYF. CDR3 DNA sequence: TGTGCCAGCAGTGAAGTGGTTTCGGGAAACACCATATATTTT.

A few counts support this clonotype. The chain uses TRBV5-1 and TRBJ2-5; D unclear. CDR3 size: 15 residues. Trimming took 2 bases from V and 4 from J, leaving 15 bases between them. Looked up from germline, CDR1 is SGHRS and CDR2 is YFSETQ. This CDR3 reads CASSFGRASLETQYF. CDR3 bases: TGCGCCAGCAGCTTCGGACGGGCTTCACTAGAGACCCAGTACTTC.

This clonotype was picked up a small number of times. The V gene is TRBV7-3, the J gene TRBJ2-2, with a possible D match to TRBD1 (6 bases). CDR1 is SGHTA and CDR2 is FQGTGA in the germline V gene. Trimming shortened V by 5 bases and J by 5 bases, and 18 bases separated the two germline ends. The CDR3 is 16 amino acids. The CDR3 sequence: CASSPTGYARTGELFF. Here the CDR3 DNA reads TGTGCCAGCAGCCCCACAGGGTATGCGAGGACCGGGGAGCTGTTTTTT.

This clonotype was picked up many times. J is TRBJ2-7 and V is TRBV27; 8 bases are shared with TRBD1. This CDR3 spans 16 amino acids. V lost 2 bases and J lost 0; bases outside the gene matches: 6. The V gene's germline CDR1 is MNHEY and CDR2 SMNVEV (reference sequence). The chain's CDR3 is CASSLILGTGSYEQYV. DNA for the CDR3: TGTGCCAGCAGTTTAATTTTGGGGACAGGCTCCTACGAGCAGTACGTC.